The source of this T cell receptor (beta chain) is a study of patients and donors after allogeneic stem cell transplantation. TCRdb re-called the RT-PCR reads through MiXCR, storing one row per CDR3 protein. The sample consists of some 880,000 distinct CDR3 sequences, roughly 18% of them appearing once. The germline V and J ends were trimmed by 5 bases and 0 bases, with 11 bases remaining between them. CDR3 length equals 14 residues. Germline V lookup: CDR1 DFQATT, CDR2 SNEGSKA (reference sequence). The clonotype originates from a human donor who was either an allogeneic HSCT recipient or a stem cell or donor lymphocyte infusion donor (not recorded which). It is not recorded whose cells these are; they may come from a transplant donor. The chain combines TRBV20-1 with TRBJ2-1, with D perhaps TRBD2 (5 bases). Material for sequencing was blood, either unsorted or a sorted T cell fraction (not recorded which). The CDR3 coding sequence is TGCAGTGCTTCCAAGCGGAGCTCCTACAATGAGCAGTTCTTC. Translation gives CSASKRSSYNEQFF.